Following are 16 T cell receptor beta chains from one sample sequenced in a study of T-cell reconstitution after alpha-beta-depleted transplantation in children. A TCRbeta library incorporating unique molecular identifiers was prepared. TCRdb reanalysed the PCR reads using MiXCR and keeps one entry per CDR3 protein. The data show a few hundred thousand distinct CDR3 sequences, 10% to 13% seen once. The input for sequencing was PBMCs from the stem cell graft donor, taken from the stem cell graft. The receptors here all came from a human donor who donated a stem cell graft to a child with acute lymphoblastic leukemia.

This clonotype occurred a few times. J is TRBJ1-5 and V is TRBV10-3, with 9 bases aligning to TRBD1. V trimming: 9 bases; J trimming: 4 bases; junction bases outside the gene matches: 10. The CDR3 runs 15 residues. Germline loops: CDR1 ENHRY, CDR2 SYGVKD. The CDR3: CAIAPGQGINQPQHF. The DNA for the CDR3 is TGTGCCATTGCGCCGGGACAGGGTATTAATCAGCCCCAGCATTTT.

The chain links TRBV28 to TRBJ2-1; 7 positions match TRBD1. CDR1 is MDHEN, CDR2 SYDVKM, per germline. This CDR3 is 13 amino acids long. V trimming: 8 bases; J trimming: 3 bases; junction bases outside the gene matches: 4. Here the CDR3 reads CASQDRFYNEQFF. Here the CDR3 DNA reads TGTGCCAGCCAGGACAGGTTCTACAATGAGCAGTTCTTC.

In this sample, this clonotype turned up a few times. The V call is TRBV29-1, the J call TRBJ1-3; D ambiguous. Per germline, CDR1 SQVTM and CDR2 ANQGSEA. The CDR3 runs 13 residues. V was cut by 4 bases and J by 0 bases, with 7 bases left in between. The DNA of the CDR3 is TGCAGCGTTGTACACAACTCTGGAAACACCATATATTTT. This codes for CSVVHNSGNTIYF. The full variable domain, its missing parts supplied by reference TRBV29-1 and TRBJ1-3, is SAVISQKPSRDICQRGTSLTIQCQVDSQVTMMFWYRQQPGQSLTLIATANQGSEATYESGFVIDKFPISRPNLTFSTLTVSNMSPEDSSIYLCSVVHNSGNTIYFGEGSWLTVV.

Many counts were recorded for this clonotype. This chain uses TRBV29-1 with TRBJ2-1; no clear D. Trimming shortened V by 1 base and J by 4 bases, and 14 bases separated the two germline ends. Germline V gene sequence: CDR1 SQVTM, CDR2 ANQGSEA. The CDR3 has 15 residues. CDR3 amino acids: CSVEGTPSGYNEQFF. The DNA for the CDR3 is TGCAGCGTTGAAGGTACCCCGAGTGGATACAATGAGCAGTTCTTC.

This chain connects TRBV7-9 to TRBJ2-3, with a possible D match to TRBD2 (5 bases). CDR3 size: 15 residues. V lost 1 base to trimming and J lost 5 bases, with 13 bases between them. Per germline, CDR1 SEHNR and CDR2 FQNEAQ (reference sequence). DNA for the CDR3: TGTGCCAGCAGCTTAGGAGGGCTGTGGGGAGATACGCAGTATTTT. Its translation is CASSLGGLWGDTQYF.

V gene TRBV5-1 combines with J gene TRBJ2-7, with D possibly matching TRBD2 (5 bases). The CDR3 sequence is 13 residues long. Deletions cut 0 bases from V and 7 bases from J, with 11 bases between. Germline CDR1 and CDR2: SGHRS and YFSETQ. In nucleotides, the CDR3 is TGCGCCAGCAGCTTGGTGAGGGAACGGGAGCAGTACTTC. Translating it yields CASSLVREREQYF.

The chain is built from TRBV12-3 or TRBV12-4 and TRBJ1-5, with D unclear. There are 12 residues in the CDR3. V lost 4 bases, J lost 4 bases, and 5 bases lay in between. The DNA for the CDR3 is TGTGCCAGCAGTTACTGGAATCAGCCCCAGCATTTT. This codes for CASSYWNQPQHF.

This clonotype was observed a few times. The genes are TRBV5-1 and TRBJ2-7; 9 nucleotides match TRBD1. Per the germline V gene, CDR1 is SGHRS and CDR2 is YFSETQ. This CDR3 region has 14 residues. V was pared by 4 bases and J by 3 bases, with 5 bases of the junction left unmatched. CDR3 DNA: TGCGCCAGCAGCCATGGACAGGGGAACTACGAGCAGTACTTC. Protein: CASSHGQGNYEQYF. Full variable domain (missing parts from reference TRBV5-1 and TRBJ2-7): KAGVTQTPRYLIKTRGQQVTLSCSPISGHRSVSWYQQTPGQGLQFLFEYFSETQRNKGNFPGRFSGRQFSNSRSEMNVSTLELGDSALYLCASSHGQGNYEQYFGPGTRLTVT.

The chain links TRBV30 to TRBJ2-7, with D possibly matching TRBD1 (6 bases). The length of the CDR3 is 13 residues. Germline V gene sequence: CDR1 GTSNPN, CDR2 SVGIG (reference sequence). V dropped 3 bases and J dropped 5 bases, with 14 bases sitting between them. Here the CDR3 reads CAWRGTIANEQYF. In DNA, the CDR3 is TGTGCCTGGAGGGGGACAATAGCAAACGAGCAGTACTTC.

The V gene is TRBV28, the J gene TRBJ2-1; 14 positions match TRBD2. CDR1 and CDR2 from the germline V gene are MDHEN and SYDVKM. CDR3 length equals 14 residues. V dropped 5 bases and J dropped 15; count of bases not matched to a gene: 9. The CDR3 is CASSPETSGRAGFF. CDR3 sequence (DNA): TGTGCCAGCAGTCCCGAGACTAGCGGGAGGGCGGGGTTCTTC.

The chain is built from TRBV29-1 and TRBJ2-2, with D perhaps assigned TRBD1 or TRBD2 (5 bases each). The CDR3 totals 13 residues. V lost 5 bases to trimming and J lost 2 bases, with 9 bases between them. Germline assignment: CDR1 SQVTM and CDR2 ANQGSEA. CDR3 in amino acids: CSVTGPNTGELFF. CDR3 DNA: TGCAGCGTTACGGGACCTAACACCGGGGAGCTGTTTTTT.

The J gene is TRBJ2-5, the V gene TRBV28; the D gene is possibly TRBD1 (5 bases). The germline V and J ends were trimmed by 5 bases and 5 bases, with 9 bases remaining between them. Germline CDR1 is MDHEN and CDR2 is SYDVKM. The CDR3 is 12 amino acids. CDR3 in amino acids: CASSPGMETQYF. The DNA for the CDR3 is TGTGCCAGCAGTCCAGGGATGGAGACCCAGTACTTC.

In its sample, this clonotype was seen many times. Compared with germline, one end of the junction differs, possibly owing to a read error. The CDR3 sequence: CASSPYTGGGYEQYF. CDR3 DNA sequence: TGTGCTAGCAGCCCTTACACAGGGGGAGGCTACGAGCAGTACTTC. J is TRBJ2-7 and V is TRBV7-7, with 8 bases identical to TRBD1. The CDR3 is made up of 15 amino acids. Germline V CDR1 and CDR2: SSHAT, FNYEAQ (reference sequence).

This rearrangement joins TRBV20-1 to TRBJ1-5, with a weak D call TRBD1 (5 bases). Germline CDR1 and CDR2: DFQATT and SNEGSKA (reference sequence). V lost 3 bases and J lost 0, with 6 bases in between. This CDR3 is 13 amino acids long. The DNA for the CDR3 is TGCAGTGCTAGTGGGGGTAGCAATCAGCCCCAGCATTTT. The encoded protein is CSASGGSNQPQHF.

The chain combines TRBV7-2 with TRBJ2-5; 7 nucleotides line up with TRBD1. This CDR3 region has 16 residues. J was trimmed by 4 bases and V by 3 bases; bases with no gene match: 11. Germline V CDR1 and CDR2: SGHTA, FQGNSA. The CDR3 loop reads CASSFNSVPGGETQYF. In DNA form, the CDR3 reads TGTGCCAGCAGCTTCAATAGCGTCCCAGGGGGAGAGACCCAGTACTTC.

There are a few counts of this clonotype. J is TRBJ2-7 and V is TRBV20-1; 12 nucleotides match TRBD2. Per germline, CDR1 DFQATT and CDR2 SNEGSKA (reference sequence). This CDR3 has 14 residues. CDR3 coding DNA: TGCAGCTATGAGACTAGCGGGAGAGTCTACGAGCAGTACTTC. It translates to CSYETSGRVYEQYF.